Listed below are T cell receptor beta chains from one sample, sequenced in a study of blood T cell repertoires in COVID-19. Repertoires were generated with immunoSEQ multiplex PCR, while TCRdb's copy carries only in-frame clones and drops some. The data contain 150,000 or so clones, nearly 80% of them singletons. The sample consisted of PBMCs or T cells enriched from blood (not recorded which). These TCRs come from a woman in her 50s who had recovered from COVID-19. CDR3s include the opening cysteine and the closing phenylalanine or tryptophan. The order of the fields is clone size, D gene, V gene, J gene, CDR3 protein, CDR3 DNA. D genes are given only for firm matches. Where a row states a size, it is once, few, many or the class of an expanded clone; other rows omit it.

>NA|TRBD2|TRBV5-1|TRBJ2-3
CASSPQLAASTDTQYF
TGCGCCAGCAGCCCCCAACTAGCGGCTAGCACAGATACGCAGTATTTT
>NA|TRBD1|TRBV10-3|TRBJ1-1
CAIRRYGQEDTEAFF
TGTGCCATCAGAAGGTACGGACAGGAAGACACTGAAGCTTTCTTT
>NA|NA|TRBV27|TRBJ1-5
CASIGSSQPQHF
TGTGCCAGCATTGGGAGTTCTCAGCCCCAGCATTTT
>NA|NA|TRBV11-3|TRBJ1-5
CASSLAGNQPQHF
TGTGCCAGCAGCTTGGCAGGAAATCAGCCCCAGCATTTT
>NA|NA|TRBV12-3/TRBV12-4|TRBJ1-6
CASSTGWNSPLHF
TGTGCCAGCAGTACAGGGTGGAATTCACCCCTCCACTTT
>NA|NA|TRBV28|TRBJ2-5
CASSQTGRETQYF
TGTGCCAGCAGCCAAACAGGGCGCGAGACCCAGTACTTC
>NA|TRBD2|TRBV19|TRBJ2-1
CASSVGTSGWDEQFF
TGTGCCAGTAGTGTTGGGACTAGCGGTTGGGATGAGCAGTTCTTC
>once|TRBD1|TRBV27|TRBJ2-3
CASSSNRGSTQYF
TGTGCCAGCAGTTCAAACAGGGGGAGTACGCAGTATTTT
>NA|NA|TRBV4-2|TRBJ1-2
CASSQVDRQTYGYTF
TGTGCCAGCAGCCAAGTGGACAGACAAACCTATGGCTACACCTTC
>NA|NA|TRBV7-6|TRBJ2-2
CASSLLWGGADTGELFF
TGTGCCAGCAGCTTACTGTGGGGGGGCGCAGACACCGGGGAGCTGTTTTTT
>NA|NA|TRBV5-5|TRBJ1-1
CASSFFPASPEAFF
TGTGCCAGCAGCTTCTTCCCGGCTAGCCCTGAAGCTTTCTTT
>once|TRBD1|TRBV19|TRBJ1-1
CASSTGTGNTEAFF
TGTGCCAGTAGTACAGGGACAGGGAACACTGAAGCTTTCTTT
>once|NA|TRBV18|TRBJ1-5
CASSPSDSRYSNQPQHF
TGTGCCAGCTCACCTTCGGACAGCCGTTATAGCAATCAGCCCCAGCATTTT
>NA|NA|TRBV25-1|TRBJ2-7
CASQIGIEQYF
TGTGCCAGCCAGATCGGGATTGAGCAGTACTTC
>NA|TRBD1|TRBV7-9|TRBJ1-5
CASIPGRDRGTKSNQPQHF
TGTGCCAGCATCCCCGGCCGAGACAGGGGAACGAAGAGCAATCAGCCCCAGCATTTT
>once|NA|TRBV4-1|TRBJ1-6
CASSQNGDSYNSPLHF
TGCGCCAGCAGTCAAAACGGGGACTCCTATAATTCACCCCTCCACTTT
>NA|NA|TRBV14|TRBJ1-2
CASSALGSGGVYGYTF
TGTGCCAGCAGCGCCCTGGGATCGGGGGGGGTCTATGGCTACACCTTC
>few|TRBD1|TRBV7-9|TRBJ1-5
CASSVDRGSNQPQHF
TGTGCCAGCAGCGTGGACAGGGGAAGCAATCAGCCCCAGCATTTT
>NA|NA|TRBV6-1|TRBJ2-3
CASSEIWGVGTDTQYF
TGTGCCAGCAGTGAAATTTGGGGCGTCGGCACAGATACGCAGTATTTT
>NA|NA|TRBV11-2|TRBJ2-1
CASSLVPGALVNEQFF
TGTGCCAGCAGCTTAGTACCAGGGGCCCTTGTCAATGAGCAGTTCTTC
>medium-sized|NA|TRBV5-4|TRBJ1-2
CASSPGQLGTYGYTF
TGTGCCAGCAGCCCGGGACAACTAGGGACCTATGGCTACACCTTC
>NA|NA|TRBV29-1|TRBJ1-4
CSVGMGSLNEKLFF
TGCAGCGTTGGGATGGGCAGCCTTAATGAAAAACTGTTTTTT